Listed here are 10 T cell receptor beta chains from one sample, sequenced in a study of T-cell memory formation after mild COVID-19. TCRdb ran MiXCR on the 5' RACE reads and lists one entry per CDR3 protein. The sample carries a few hundred thousand distinct CDR3 sequences, around a sixth recorded once. The specimen was PBMCs or a T cell subset sorted from them (not recorded which). The receptors were sampled from a man younger than 30 who had mild COVID-19 (a few samples of this study predate the infection). Cell type and time point are not known.

This clonotype came up a few times. The chain recombines TRBV5-1 with TRBJ1-5; D unresolved. In germline, CDR1 is SGHRS, CDR2 YFSETQ. CDR3 length: 15 residues. Trimming stripped 4 bases from V and 4 bases from J, with 15 bases between. The DNA for the CDR3 is TGCGCCAGCAGCCCGTTCCCCTGGTCGAATCAGCCCCAGCATTTT. Translated: CASSPFPWSNQPQHF.

This clonotype was picked up a small number of times. The chain uses TRBV4-3 and TRBJ2-7; D remains unclear. V was pared by 4 bases and J by 1 base, with 20 bases between. Germline values: CDR1 LGHNA, CDR2 YSLEER. The CDR3 spans 17 residues. The CDR3 coding sequence is TGCGCCAGCAGCCCGAAAATGGAGACGGGTTCTTCCTACGAGCAGTACTTC. It is translated as CASSPKMETGSSYEQYF.

This clonotype has more than one count but fewer than ten. The rearrangement uses TRBV5-1 and TRBJ1-2; TRBD1 matches at 9 bases. The CDR3 extends over 14 amino acids. CDR1 and CDR2 from the germline V gene are SGHRS and YFSETQ. V lost 0 bases to trimming and J lost 7 bases; unmatched junction nucleotides: 4. The CDR3 region has the DNA TGCGCCAGCAGCTTGGACAGGGGGCAGAGTGGCTACACCTTC. It codes for CASSLDRGQSGYTF.

The V gene is TRBV5-4, the J gene TRBJ1-1; D is uncertain. V was shortened by 7 bases and J by 1 base, with 5 bases between the two germline ends. Germline assignment: CDR1 SGHNT and CDR2 YYREEE (reference sequence). The CDR3 is 11 residues long. The CDR3 DNA follows: TGTGCCAGCGGTGAGAACACTGAAGCTTTCTTT. Amino acids: CASGENTEAFF.

In its sample, this clonotype was seen a few times. The genes are TRBV5-1 and TRBJ2-5; D remains ambiguous. The CDR3 has 14 residues. Germline CDR1 reads SGHRS; CDR2 reads YFSETQ. V was trimmed by 0 bases and J by 1 base, leaving 7 bases between them. CDR3 region: CASSLDSSQETQYF. Written as DNA, the CDR3 is TGCGCCAGCAGCTTGGACAGTAGCCAAGAGACCCAGTACTTC.

J is TRBJ1-6 and V is TRBV12-3 or TRBV12-4, with 8 bases matching TRBD1. V trimming: 5 bases; J trimming: 10 bases; junction bases outside the gene matches: 10. The CDR3 consists of 15 residues. The CDR3: CASSPTGGSGSPLHF. In DNA form, the CDR3 reads TGTGCCAGCAGTCCTACAGGGGGGAGTGGGTCACCCCTCCACTTT.

The J gene is TRBJ2-7, the V gene TRBV20-1; 8 nucleotides line up with TRBD2. This CDR3 contains 14 residues. Per the germline V gene, CDR1 is DFQATT and CDR2 is SNEGSKA (reference sequence). Trimming took 6 bases from V and 0 from J; bases not matched to a gene: 7. CDR3 amino acids: CSALIAGSSYEQYF. The CDR3 DNA is TGCAGTGCACTGATAGCGGGGAGCTCCTACGAGCAGTACTTC.

This clonotype has a handful of counts. The V call is TRBV13, the J call TRBJ2-5, with TRBD2 matching 11 bases. The CDR3 is 16 amino acids. Trimming cost V 0 bases and J 4 bases; bases outside gene matches: 4. The germline gives CDR1 PRHDT, CDR2 FYEKMQ (reference sequence). CDR3 in DNA: TGTGCCAGCAGCTTAGGACTAGCGGGGGTGCGAGAGACCCAGTACTTC. This gives the protein CASSLGLAGVRETQYF.

The chain uses TRBV19 and TRBJ2-1; D tentatively fits TRBD1 or TRBD2 (6 bases each). V lost 1 base and J 7 bases, leaving 8 bases between the germline ends. The CDR3 runs to 13 residues. In germline, CDR1 is LNHDA, CDR2 SQIVND (reference sequence). The CDR3 loop is CASSIGGGNEQFF. The CDR3, as DNA: TGTGCCAGTAGTATAGGAGGGGGGAATGAGCAGTTCTTC.

The chain couples TRBV5-1 to TRBJ2-2, with no clear D. Germline V gives CDR1 SGHRS, CDR2 YFSETQ. V gave up 5 bases and J gave up 7 bases, with 12 bases separating them. The CDR3 contains 13 residues. CDR3 protein: CASSSRKGGELFF. In nucleotides, the CDR3 is TGCGCCAGCAGTTCCAGAAAGGGCGGGGAGCTGTTTTTT.